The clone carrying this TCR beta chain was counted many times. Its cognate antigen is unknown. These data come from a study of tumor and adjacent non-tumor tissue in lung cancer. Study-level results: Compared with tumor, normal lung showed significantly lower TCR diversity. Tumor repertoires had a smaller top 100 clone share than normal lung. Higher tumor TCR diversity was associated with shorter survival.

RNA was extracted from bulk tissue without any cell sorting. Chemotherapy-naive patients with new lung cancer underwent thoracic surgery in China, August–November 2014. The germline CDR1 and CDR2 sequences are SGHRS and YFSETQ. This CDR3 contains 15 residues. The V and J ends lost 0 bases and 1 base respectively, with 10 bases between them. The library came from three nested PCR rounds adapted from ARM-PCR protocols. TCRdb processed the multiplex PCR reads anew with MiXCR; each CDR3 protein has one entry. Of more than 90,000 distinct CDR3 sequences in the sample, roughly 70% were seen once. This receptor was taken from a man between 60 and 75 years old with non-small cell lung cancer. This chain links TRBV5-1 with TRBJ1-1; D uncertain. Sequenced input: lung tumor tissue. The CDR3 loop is CASSLAVSGNTEAFF. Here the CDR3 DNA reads TGCGCCAGCAGCTTGGCCGTGTCAGGGAACACTGAAGCTTTCTTT.